This TCR beta chain was retrieved from a study of shared clonotypes between healthy human individuals (TCRdb year 2020). Broadly, across the study: The cohort included a few men and two women between 18 and 49 years of age. The study deeply sequenced blood TCR repertoires of five healthy adults to estimate repertoire size and the extent of clonotype sharing between individuals. Leukapheresis yielded between about 0.94 and 8.9 billion PBMCs per donor. Different laboratories and diverse techniques were used to prepare libraries and sequence TCR repertoires, to increase sequencing depth and limit assay-specific biases. For each donor, CD4 naive and CD4 memory were each run on three plates, CD8 naive on two plates, and CD8 memory on one plate.

Worth noting for this clone: Its recognized antigen is unknown. Base-call qualities are not available, and no considerably larger clone is one nucleotide away.

Overall study results and their limits: Sampling was limited to blood, and TCR repertoires in tissue likely differ from TCR repertoires in blood. Sharing across a few donors was observed for around 4.8% of naive CD4, over 3% of naive CD8, 2% to 2.5% of memory CD4, and 0.4% of memory CD8 clonotypes. Rarefaction of sorted-subset datasets indicated incomplete sequencing despite the large sequencing depth. Higher generation probabilities were observed for clonotypes shared by all four sorted-subset donors than for non-shared clonotypes. Based on pairwise subsampling, the degree of clonotype sharing among donors was expected to be affected by sequencing depth. Naive subsets generally had larger estimated clonotype richness than memory subsets. Because the study included only a small number of donors, the genetic and exposure-history diversity represented was limited.

CD8 naive samples consisted of CD45RO-negative cells that were positively selected for CCR7, yielding a CD45RA+CCR7+ population without TemRA cells. The donors were healthy, HIV-negative adults who had no recently reported acute infections or vaccinations. All donors were Caucasian adults living in Nashville, Tennessee, USA. Blood was collected by leukapheresis, and PBMCs were isolated by Ficoll-Histopaque density gradient centrifugation and then cryopreserved in liquid nitrogen vapor phase. Analytical flow cytometry was used to check the purity and quantity of every magnetically sorted T cell population. Genomic DNA was isolated from every sorted fraction and measured by UV absorbance on a Nanodrop 2000c. Using the deep immunoSEQ assay, TCR CDR3 regions were amplified from genomic DNA by multiplex PCR. Extracted genomic DNA from each cell subset was distributed evenly across all wells of several immunoSEQ 96-well plates, and each plate was treated as a replicate. For sorted subsets, each replicate PCR was loaded with 200 ng genomic DNA, equivalent to 25,000 to 35,000 T cell genomes. Purified libraries were measured with a Qubit 3.0 fluorometer, size-checked on a Bioanalyzer 2100, and measured again with the KAPA Library Quantification kit. Each immunoSEQ 96-well plate was sequenced on its own single-read 150-cycle Illumina NextSeq 550 flow cell. In the authors' own workflow: Because the immunoSEQ output included only junctional sequences and no quality scores, the filtering could not be the same as the filtering used for full-length reads. To assign V/J genes and CDR3, sequences were annotated against IMGT germline references using PyIR, a Python wrapper for IgBLAST v1.9. Reads were removed for weak V/J assignments (E-value above 1e-6), missing CDR3, stop codons, out-of-frame junctions, or ambiguous translated residues. V3J clonotypes were defined as sequences sharing the same inferred V gene, J gene, and CDR3 amino acid sequence. To compute the percentage overlap between repertoires, the number of shared unique clonotypes was divided by the size of the smaller repertoire. RTK rarefaction, the Chao1 estimator, and Recon v2.1 estimates of unobserved clonotypes were used to assess repertoire richness. OLGA was used to compute generation probabilities for all TCRbeta clonotypes that the gDNA method yielded from a handful of donors. What TCRdb holds here is the immuneACCESS table cut down to in-frame rearrangements. Part of the clones is not present; checked against another copy, under half of the missing clones reflect an unresolved V gene, and the others are unexplained. For V, J and clone size, that table is used; D and trimming come from the DNA. The sample profile shows around 2,000,000 clones; about 95% of them were found once. The top ten constitute roughly 1.2% of the sample.

Sequenced material: naive CD8+ T cells sorted from blood. Reading the label with the study, this specimen's cell subset or site is: CD45RA+CCR7+. The receptor's source is a man aged 18 to 29 in good health.

The DNA is TGTGCCAGCAGCCCCTTCGGACCCGGGACAGCCACCTACGAGCAGTACTTC. Translated, this gives CASSPFGPGTATYEQYF. Rearrangement joined TRBV7-9 to TRBJ2-7; 7 of the junction bases match TRBD1. The CDR3 has 17 amino acids, counting the end cysteine and phenylalanine. Here the CDR3 DNA is all that survives: 51 bases in frame from base 1. V and J are trimmed by 5 bases and 2 bases, and the gene matches miss 15 bases of the junction. The germline V gene encodes CDR1 SEHNR and CDR2 FQNEAQ (reference sequence).